Listed below are T cell receptor beta chains from one sample, sequenced in a study of T cell repertoires in cytomegalovirus infection. One entry per CDR3 protein results from TCRdb running MiXCR on the reads. This table has around 230,000 distinct CDR3 sequences, roughly 6.5% appearing once. Sequencing was done on a sample of PBMCs. These receptor sequences come from a human donor in good health (CMV status not recorded). Some clones in this sample may be carry-over from other donors' samples. Each CDR3 is given with its conserved first and last residue. D genes are given only for firm matches. A clone size is listed for some rows: how often the clone was seen (once, few, many), or a class if it is expanded.

clone size	D gene	J gene	V gene	CDR3 protein	CDR3 DNA
many	NA	TRBJ1-1	TRBV7-2	CASSFMGRDTEAFF	TGTGCCAGCAGCTTTATGGGTAGAGACACTGAAGCTTTCTTT
many	NA	TRBJ1-1	TRBV6-2/TRBV6-3	CASSYHSAPVEAFF	TGTGCCAGCAGTTACCACTCCGCCCCTGTTGAAGCTTTCTTT
many	NA	TRBJ2-7	TRBV28	CASSLRARAGDEQYF	TGTGCCAGCAGTTTAAGGGCACGGGCAGGGGATGAGCAGTACTTC
many	TRBD1	TRBJ1-6	TRBV7-8	CASSPYETGTNSPLHF	TGTGCCAGCAGCCCATACGAGACAGGGACCAATTCACCCCTCCACTTT
many	TRBD1	TRBJ1-1	TRBV20-1	CSARQGGFLDGTEAFF	TGCAGTGCACGACAGGGCGGCTTTTTGGACGGCACTGAAGCTTTCTTT
many	NA	TRBJ1-3	TRBV10-1	CASSESPGVSGNTIYF	TGCGCCAGCAGTGAGTCGCCGGGAGTCTCTGGAAACACCATATATTTT
medium-sized	NA	TRBJ1-5	TRBV7-2	CASSLSRGPNQPQHF	TGTGCCAGCAGCCTAAGCCGGGGGCCAAATCAGCCCCAGCATTTT
many	TRBD1	TRBJ1-5	TRBV28	CASSLGTRQGADEPQHF	TGTGCCAGCAGTTTGGGGACGCGACAGGGGGCAGACGAGCCCCAGCATTTT
many	NA	TRBJ2-7	TRBV20-1	CSARDLGARSSYEQYF	TGCAGTGCTAGAGACCTCGGGGCGAGGAGCTCCTACGAGCAGTACTTC
many	NA	TRBJ2-1	TRBV20-1	CSARDRRGGLNEQFF	TGCAGTGCTAGAGATCGTAGGGGGGGGCTCAATGAGCAGTTCTTC
many	TRBD1	TRBJ1-1	TRBV4-2	CASQGARNTEAFF	TGTGCCAGCCAGGGGGCAAGAAACACTGAAGCTTTCTTT
many	TRBD1	TRBJ1-2	TRBV5-1	CASSSRQGDDYGYTF	TGCGCCAGCAGCTCTCGACAGGGGGACGACTATGGCTACACCTTC
few	NA	TRBJ1-2	TRBV30	CAWSEGGYTF	TGTGCCTGGAGCGAGGGAGGCTACACCTTC
few	TRBD2	TRBJ2-5	TRBV20-1	CSALTSGGEETQYF	TGCAGTGCTCTGACTAGCGGGGGGGAAGAGACCCAGTACTTC
NA	TRBD1	TRBJ1-6	TRBV27	CASSLYSRTGVNSPLHF	TGTGCCAGCAGTTTATATAGTCGGACAGGGGTTAATTCACCCCTCCACTTT
many	NA	TRBJ1-1	TRBV29-1	CSALRKFNTEAFF	TGCAGCGCTCTCCGGAAATTTAACACTGAAGCTTTCTTT
many	NA	TRBJ2-5	TRBV7-2	CASSLATGYQETQYF	TGTGCCAGCAGCTTAGCTACAGGGTACCAAGAGACCCAGTACTTC
few	TRBD1	TRBJ1-6	TRBV12-3/TRBV12-4	CASRPDGTGKRLLHF	TGTGCCAGCAGACCCGACGGGACAGGGAAACGGCTCCTCCACTTT
many	NA	TRBJ1-6	TRBV7-2	CASSRDASSPLHF	TGTGCCAGCAGCCGGGACGCTAGTTCACCCCTCCACTTT
many	TRBD1	TRBJ1-5	TRBV12-3/TRBV12-4	CASSLNSGTVSNQPQHF	TGTGCCAGCAGTCTCAACTCTGGGACAGTGTCCAATCAGCCCCAGCATTTT
many	NA	TRBJ2-3	TRBV10-3	CAIKEDGSTDTQYF	TGTGCCATCAAGGAGGATGGTAGCACAGATACGCAGTATTTT
many	TRBD1	TRBJ1-1	TRBV5-5	CASGTGLMNTEAFF	TGTGCCAGCGGGACAGGGCTCATGAACACTGAAGCTTTCTTT
NA	TRBD1	TRBJ1-5	TRBV13	CASSFRRGSNQLQHF	TGTGCCAGCAGCTTCCGCAGGGGGAGCAATCAGCTCCAGCATTTT
many	NA	TRBJ2-5	TRBV6-5	CASSYSKHQETQYF	TGTGCCAGCAGTTACTCCAAACACCAAGAGACCCAGTACTTC
NA	TRBD1	TRBJ1-5	TRBV2	CASRADRVYDQPQHF	TGTGCCAGCAGGGCCGACAGGGTTTACGATCAGCCCCAGCATTTT
many	NA	TRBJ2-1	TRBV7-6	CASSLGDWGQFF	TGTGCCAGCAGCCTGGGCGATTGGGGGCAGTTCTTC
many	NA	TRBJ2-1	TRBV6-1	CASSRGVGNEQFF	TGTGCCAGCAGTAGAGGGGTGGGCAATGAGCAGTTCTTC
many	NA	TRBJ1-1	TRBV6-2/TRBV6-3	CASSQRTEEAFF	TGTGCCAGCAGCCAGCGGACAGAAGAAGCTTTCTTT
many	NA	TRBJ2-2	TRBV5-5	CASSFRDIFTGELFF	TGTGCCAGCAGTTTCCGGGACATATTCACCGGGGAGCTGTTTTTT
many	NA	TRBJ1-2	TRBV7-2	CASSLVRGGEGYTF	TGTGCCAGCAGCTTAGTAAGGGGAGGAGAGGGCTACACCTTC
NA	TRBD1	TRBJ2-1	TRBV12-5	CASGGDRGLNEQFF	TGTGCTAGTGGGGGGGACAGGGGGCTCAATGAGCAGTTCTTC
many	NA	TRBJ2-3	TRBV7-2	CASGTRRYTDTQYF	TGTGCCAGCGGGACAAGACGTTACACAGATACGCAGTATTTT
few	NA	TRBJ1-3	TRBV28	CASSHPRTTGNTIYF	TGTGCCAGCAGCCATCCGCGGACGACTGGAAACACCATATATTTT
few	NA	TRBJ1-1	TRBV12-3/TRBV12-4	CASNTGGMNTEAFF	TGTGCCAGCAACACCGGGGGCATGAACACTGAAGCTTTCTTT
few	NA	TRBJ2-2	TRBV6-6	CASSYRRGPTGELFF	TGTGCCAGCAGTTACCGTCGGGGCCCCACCGGGGAGCTGTTTTTT
many	TRBD2	TRBJ2-4	TRBV7-2	CASSLAGGGTNIQYF	TGTGCCAGCAGCTTAGCGGGCGGGGGAACAAACATTCAGTACTTC
few	NA	TRBJ1-2	TRBV6-5	CASRSPERGYYGYTF	TGTGCCAGCAGGTCTCCGGAACGGGGGTACTATGGCTACACCTTC
many	TRBD1	TRBJ2-1	TRBV20-1	CSADLSDRGSYNEQFF	TGCAGTGCTGACCTCTCGGACAGGGGCTCCTACAATGAGCAGTTCTTC
NA	NA	TRBJ1-1	TRBV9	CASSERAMNTEAFF	TGTGCCAGCAGCGAAAGGGCCATGAACACTGAAGCTTTCTTT
few	NA	TRBJ1-1	TRBV2	CASTVERSPPGAFF	TGTGCCAGCACAGTCGAGCGGAGTCCCCCTGGGGCTTTCTTT
many	TRBD1	TRBJ1-2	TRBV20-1	CSARQGGGGYTF	TGCAGTGCTCGACAGGGAGGGGGAGGCTACACCTTC
many	TRBD1	TRBJ2-5	TRBV7-2	CASSLAPTGGEQETQYF	TGTGCCAGCAGCTTAGCCCCGACAGGGGGAGAGCAAGAGACCCAGTACTTC
many	NA	TRBJ1-4	TRBV20-1	CSATGSSGPEKLFF	TGCAGTGCCACGGGGAGCTCAGGGCCGGAAAAACTGTTTTTT
few	TRBD1	TRBJ1-1	TRBV20-1	CSARGDRGLSEAFF	TGCAGTGCTAGGGGGGACAGGGGGCTGTCTGAAGCTTTCTTT
NA	NA	TRBJ2-7	TRBV20-1	CSARDGGMVGAYF	TGCAGTGCTAGAGATGGAGGGATGGTGGGTGCGTACTTC
many	NA	TRBJ1-3	TRBV7-9	CASSSAGYSGNTIYF	TGTGCCAGCAGTTCCGCGGGATACTCTGGAAACACCATATATTTT